These 5 T cell receptor beta chains came from one sample sequenced in a study of T-cell reconstitution after alpha-beta-depleted transplantation in children. During its preparation, the TCRbeta library received unique molecular identifiers. TCRdb itself ran the PCR reads through MiXCR, one entry per CDR3 protein. In the table there are some 830,000 distinct CDR3 sequences, 16% of which are singletons. This sample comprised PBMCs, mostly from graft donor cells, obtained 360 days after TCRalphabeta/CD19-depleted stem cell transplant. Receptors were obtained from a male patient younger than 18 who had a stem cell transplant for acute lymphoblastic leukemia, so the T cells may come from the graft donor.

This rearrangement joins TRBV29-1 to TRBJ2-2, with D hard to call. V lost 0 bases and J lost 6, with 14 bases in between. Per the germline V gene, CDR1 is SQVTM and CDR2 is ANQGSEA. The CDR3 sequence is 15 residues long. DNA for the CDR3: TGCAGCGTTGAAGATATCTGGGTGAAGCCCGGGGAGCTGTTTTTT. Amino acids: CSVEDIWVKPGELFF.

A few counts support this clonotype. The rearrangement joins TRBV27 to TRBJ2-1; D is uncertain. The CDR3 consists of 13 residues. From germline, CDR1 is MNHEY and CDR2 SMNVEV (reference sequence). V lost 6 bases and J 6 bases, leaving 12 bases between the germline ends. This CDR3 reads CASSSLNANEQFF. The CDR3 nucleotides are TGTGCCAGCAGCTCCTTGAACGCCAATGAGCAGTTCTTC.

The rearrangement uses TRBV5-1 and TRBJ2-7; 8 nucleotides agree with TRBD2. Germline V gene lookup returns CDR1 SGHRS and CDR2 YFSETQ. The ends lost 4 bases at V and 6 bases at J; junction bases unmatched: 9. The CDR3 consists of 14 residues. The CDR3 reads CASSLLSGSSEQYF. In DNA, the CDR3 is TGCGCCAGCAGCCTTCTGAGCGGGAGTAGCGAGCAGTACTTC.

The V gene is TRBV12-3 or TRBV12-4, the J gene TRBJ2-3; TRBD1 matches at 10 bases. The CDR3 spans 14 residues. Trimming at V came to 5 bases and at J to 5 bases, leaving 4 bases not matched to a gene. The CDR3 loop is CASSGTGVGDTQYF. The DNA for the CDR3 is TGTGCCAGCAGTGGGACAGGGGTTGGAGATACGCAGTATTTT.

The genes are TRBV7-9 and TRBJ2-3; 7 positions match TRBD1. The CDR3 is 14 residues long. J gave up 6 bases and V 0 bases, and 3 bases lay outside the gene matches. Germline V gene lookup returns CDR1 SEHNR and CDR2 FQNEAQ (reference sequence). DNA of the CDR3: TGTGCCAGCAGCTTAGCGGGACAGCGGGATACGCAGTATTTT. This encodes CASSLAGQRDTQYF.